This is a list of T cell receptor beta chains from one sample in a study of blood T cell repertoires in COVID-19. Libraries were prepared by immunoSEQ multiplex PCR; TCRdb keeps only in-frame clonotypes and omits some of them. This repertoire shows 400,000 to 550,000 clones, approximately 90% found once; its top ten account for around 4.4%. The sequenced sample was peripheral blood. These receptor sequences come from a woman aged 25 to 39 with acute or convalescent COVID-19. Both conserved end residues are part of each CDR3.

V gene	J gene	CDR3 protein
TRBV7-9	TRBJ1-6	CASSQRGPDYNSPLHF
TRBV27	TRBJ2-2	CATMGGQGMNTGELFF
TRBV6-5	TRBJ2-1	CASSNSGTHYNEQFF
TRBV28	TRBJ2-1	CASSRGGVYNEQFF
TRBV2	TRBJ1-5	CASNGEGWQPQHF
TRBV20-1	TRBJ2-7	CSASGGTSGGIKEQYF
TRBV4-1	TRBJ2-1	CASSQVGVVEQFF
TRBV2	TRBJ1-5	CASRSQGASNQPQHF
TRBV27	TRBJ1-2	CASRSGGGSGYTF
TRBV6-2/TRBV6-3	TRBJ1-5	CASSYEVISNQPQHF
TRBV25-1	TRBJ2-2	CASSGTPNTGELFF
TRBV9	TRBJ2-3	CASSVRGYTDTQYF
TRBV3-1/TRBV3-2	TRBJ1-1	CASSQDQKAFF
TRBV2	TRBJ2-1	CASRRQNNEQFF
TRBV28	TRBJ2-5	CASSLSETQYF
TRBV15	TRBJ2-1	CATSSPPGQVFGEQFF
TRBV5-4	TRBJ2-7	CASSLGPGQGVYEQYF
TRBV15	TRBJ1-4	CATSRDLPPQGGYEKLFF
TRBV5-6	TRBJ2-7	CASSLIGGNEQYF
TRBV15	TRBJ1-5	CATSSGEAIAGQPQHF
TRBV9	TRBJ2-3	CASSVAQGKTDTQYF
TRBV5-1	TRBJ1-2	CASSLDRANYGYTF
TRBV28	TRBJ2-2	CASSPRPGQGNPGELFF
TRBV15	TRBJ2-1	CATSFGQAYSYNEQFF
TRBV5-1	TRBJ2-5	CASSLAGQGGETQYF
TRBV2	TRBJ1-4	CASSGQGANEKLFF
TRBV5-8	TRBJ2-7	CASSLEGLERYEQYF
TRBV5-1	TRBJ1-3	CASSAGSSGNTIYF
TRBV28	TRBJ2-2	CASSLSDRMNTGELFF
TRBV11-3	TRBJ1-1	CASSETGYTEAFF
TRBV5-1	TRBJ2-5	CASSVSGEETQYF
TRBV19	TRBJ2-6	CASSGRGIMYGANVLTF
TRBV6-5	TRBJ2-5	CASRPGHTKQETQYF
TRBV30	TRBJ2-7	CAWKRAASYEQYF
TRBV7-9	TRBJ1-1	CASSSTIMNTEAFF
TRBV5-5	TRBJ2-5	CASSQSQETQYF
TRBV24-1	TRBJ2-2	CATGRGTGELFF
TRBV28	TRBJ1-6	CASRENSPLHF
TRBV10-3	TRBJ2-5	CAISAPGQGEETQYF
TRBV6-5	TRBJ1-5	CASRQGQGGQPQHF
TRBV6-5	TRBJ1-2	CASRFNREGGYTF
TRBV3-1/TRBV3-2	TRBJ2-7	CASSWRGAYEQYF
TRBV10-1	TRBJ2-1	CASSESGTGGFDEQFF
TRBV11-3	TRBJ2-2	CASSSRVSGELFF
TRBV2	TRBJ1-2	CANDPGQGVLDYTF
TRBV25-1	TRBJ2-1	CASSEYIQGSNEQFF
TRBV10-2	TRBJ1-5	CATRQENQPQHF
TRBV2	TRBJ2-1	CASSQRTFFDEQFF
TRBV4-1	TRBJ2-7	CASTTSSGELYF
TRBV28	TRBJ1-1	CASSLWGAHGDTEAFF